This TCR beta chain appears in the sequencing data of a study of blood T cell repertoires in COVID-19. Study at large: Sites across the United States, Italy and Spain contributed samples from acute and convalescent COVID-19. PBMCs, B-cell-depleted T cells, or T cells provided the cDNA or gDNA that made up the material.

Study processing details: Counts of nucleated cells, estimated from reference gene primer amplification, were obtained. Clones were sequenced by immunoSEQ multiplex PCR, and TCRdb holds only the in-frame ones, with some missing. V, J and clone size were drawn from that table, and D and trimming were deduced from the DNA. There are some 250,000 clones in the sample; around 79% occur only once, and 2.5% to 4% lies in the top ten. This clone was found many times. The source of this sequence is a woman aged 80 or over with acute or convalescent COVID-19. The sequenced sample was peripheral blood.

The CDR3 DNA sequence: TGTGCCAGTAGTTACAGGGAGATGCCCCAGCATTTT. Its protein is CASSYREMPQHF. The chain carries TRBV19 and TRBJ1-5, with D possibly matching TRBD1 (6 bases). Trimming pared 5 bases from V and 9 bases from J, leaving 11 bases between. The CDR3 is 12 residues long. Germline CDR1 LNHDA, CDR2 SQIVND (reference sequence).